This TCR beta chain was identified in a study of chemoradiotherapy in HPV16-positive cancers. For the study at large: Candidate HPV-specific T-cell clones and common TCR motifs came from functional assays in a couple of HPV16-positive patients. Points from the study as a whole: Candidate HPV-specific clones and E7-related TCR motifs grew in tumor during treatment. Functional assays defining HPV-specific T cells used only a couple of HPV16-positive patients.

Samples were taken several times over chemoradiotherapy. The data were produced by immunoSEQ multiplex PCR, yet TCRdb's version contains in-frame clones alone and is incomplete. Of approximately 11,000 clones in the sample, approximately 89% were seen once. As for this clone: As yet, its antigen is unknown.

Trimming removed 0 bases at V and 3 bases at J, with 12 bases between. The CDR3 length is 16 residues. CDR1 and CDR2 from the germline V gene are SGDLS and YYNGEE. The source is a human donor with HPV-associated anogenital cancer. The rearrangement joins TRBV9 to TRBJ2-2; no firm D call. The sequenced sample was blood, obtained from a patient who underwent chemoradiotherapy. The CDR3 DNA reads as TGTGCCAGCAGCGTAGGTGGCGGCAGTGACACCGGGGAGCTGTTTTTT. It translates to CASSVGGGSDTGELFF.